This is a list of T cell receptor beta chains from one sample in a study of shared T cell receptors in the human thymus. The assay was immunoSEQ multiplex PCR, and TCRdb's table has in-frame clones only and misses some. The data show some 640,000 clones, 80% to 90% seen once. The same sample was also studied in work on human thymus T cells.

Sequences were obtained from thymocytes. The receptors were gathered from a boy younger than two with a congenital heart defect. Each CDR3 is given with its conserved first and last residue. A D gene is named only where the DNA matches it firmly. Expanded clones are given a class, and other clones once, few, many or no size at all.

NA,TRBJ1-6,NA,TRBV6-1,TGTGCCAGCAGAGCTAAGGCCAGGCCCAATTCACCCCTCCACTTT,CASRAKARPNSPLHF
TRBD1,TRBJ1-5,NA,TRBV12-5,TGTGCTAGTGGTTTGGTCGAGGGGACAGGGAGGCAGCACCAGCATTTT,CASGLVEGTGRQHQHF
NA,TRBJ1-2,NA,TRBV12-5,TGTGCTAGTGGTTTGACCCTAGACCGTTCCGATGATGGCTACACCTTC,CASGLTLDRSDDGYTF
NA,TRBJ2-2,NA,TRBV30,TGTGCCTGGAGTTTCAGTTGGCAGGGAAAGAACACCGGGGAGCTGTTTTTT,CAWSFSWQGKNTGELFF
NA,TRBJ1-2,NA,TRBV7-9,TGTGCCAGCAGCTTTAGCGTCGGACAGAGCTATGGCTACACCTTC,CASSFSVGQSYGYTF
TRBD2,TRBJ2-3,once,TRBV10-2,TGCGCCAGCACCCAGAGGGAGGGGTGGGGCACAGATACGCAGTATTTT,CASTQREGWGTDTQYF
NA,TRBJ1-2,NA,TRBV2,TGTGCCAGCATAACACAGAACTATGGCTACACCTTC,CASITQNYGYTF
TRBD2,TRBJ2-7,NA,TRBV28,TGTGCCAGCAGTCCCCTGGGACTAGCAGAGTACGAGCAGTACTTC,CASSPLGLAEYEQYF
NA,TRBJ2-1,NA,TRBV29-1,TGCAGCGTTGAAGACAGGGTTGAGCAGTTCTTC,CSVEDRVEQFF
TRBD1,TRBJ2-3,NA,TRBV13,TGTGCCAGCAGCTTGCCGCGGACAGGGCTCACAGATACGCAGTATTTT,CASSLPRTGLTDTQYF
TRBD2,TRBJ2-5,NA,TRBV4-1,TGCGCCAGCAGCCAAGATCCCTCCAGAGTAGCGGGGCAAGAGACCCAGTACTTC,CASSQDPSRVAGQETQYF
NA,TRBJ1-1,NA,TRBV18,TGTGCCAGCTCACAACAAGAGCAAGTCGGTGGAGGGAAAGCTTTCTTT,CASSQQEQVGGGKAFF
NA,TRBJ1-3,NA,TRBV5-1,TGCGCCAGCAGCTCGGGGGGCAGGGCGATCTCTGGAAACACCATATATTTT,CASSSGGRAISGNTIYF
TRBD1,TRBJ2-3,NA,TRBV5-1,TGCGCCAGCAGCTTCAGCAGGGGGCAGACAGATACGCAGTATTTT,CASSFSRGQTDTQYF
NA,TRBJ2-7,once,TRBV2,TGTGCCAGCATAGCTTCAGTTCTATCCTGCGAGCAGTACTTC,CASIASVLSCEQYF
NA,TRBJ1-6,NA,TRBV7-2,TGTGCCAGCAGCAGCCACAGGGCTCGGAATTCACCCCTCCACTTT,CASSSHRARNSPLHF
TRBD1,TRBJ2-5,NA,TRBV12-5,TGTGCTAGTGGTCCCGGACAGGGTGACCTCCGGCCGGGGGTGGGAGAGACCCAGTACTTC,CASGPGQGDLRPGVGETQYF
NA,TRBJ2-1,NA,TRBV10-3,TGTGCCATCAGTGATACAGACAATGAGCAGTTCTTC,CAISDTDNEQFF
NA,TRBJ2-2,NA,TRBV15,TGTGCCACCAGCCGGGGACTTGACACCGGGGAGCTGTTTTTT,CATSRGLDTGELFF
NA,TRBJ2-1,NA,TRBV27,TGTGCCAGCAGGTCTAGCTCCCACAATGAGCAGTTCTTC,CASRSSSHNEQFF
TRBD1,TRBJ1-2,NA,TRBV5-1,TGCGCCAGCAGCCCACCCTCCGGGACAGGGACTAACTATGGCTACACCTTC,CASSPPSGTGTNYGYTF
NA,TRBJ2-5,NA,TRBV5-4,TGTGCCAGCAGCTTGGACGTACTCCAAGAGACCCAGTACTTC,CASSLDVLQETQYF
NA,TRBJ1-2,NA,TRBV5-1,TGCGCCAGCAGCTTGGCCGAACGGGGAGGATCCTATGGCTACACCTTC,CASSLAERGGSYGYTF
NA,TRBJ2-7,once,TRBV7-2,TGTGCCAGCAGCTTAGGGACAGCTTACGAGCAGTACTTC,CASSLGTAYEQYF
NA,TRBJ2-7,NA,TRBV4-1,TGCGCCAGCAGCCAAGTGGGCATAAGCTACGAGCAGTACTTC,CASSQVGISYEQYF
TRBD1,TRBJ1-6,NA,TRBV7-2,TGTGCCAGCAGCCAACCGTCACTCGACAGGGTACAGTCACCCCTCCACTTT,CASSQPSLDRVQSPLHF
TRBD1,TRBJ2-7,NA,TRBV7-3,TGTGCCAGCAGCCCCAAAGAGACAGGGAGCGACGAGCAGTACTTC,CASSPKETGSDEQYF
TRBD1,TRBJ1-1,NA,TRBV5-1,TGCGCCAGCAGCTTGGACTCGGACAGGGGGCTTTACACTGAAGCTTTCTTT,CASSLDSDRGLYTEAFF
TRBD2,TRBJ2-7,NA,TRBV7-9,TGTGCCAGCAGCTCCAGGGAGGGGCTCGGCCGATGGGGCTACGAGCAGTACTTC,CASSSREGLGRWGYEQYF
NA,TRBJ1-2,few,TRBV28,TGTGCCACCAGGACATCGTCTGGCTACACCTTC,CATRTSSGYTF
NA,TRBJ2-7,once,TRBV28,TGTGCCAGCAGTTTACCTGACAGAATACCCTACGAGCAGTACTTC,CASSLPDRIPYEQYF
TRBD1,TRBJ1-3,NA,TRBV13,TGTGCCAGCAGCTTAGAATCCCTTGACAGGGGTGGAAACACCATATATTTT,CASSLESLDRGGNTIYF
NA,TRBJ1-1,NA,TRBV6-1,TGTGCCATCCATAACACTGAAGCTTTCTTT,CAIHNTEAFF
NA,TRBJ2-2,NA,TRBV5-1,TGCGCCAGCAGCTCACCGGACAGGAACACCGGGGAGCTGTTTTTT,CASSSPDRNTGELFF
NA,TRBJ1-1,once,TRBV4-1,TGCGCCAGCAGCCAAGATTGGGGCAGGGTGTTGCGAAGCACTGAAGCTTTCTTT,CASSQDWGRVLRSTEAFF
TRBD1,TRBJ2-1,NA,TRBV5-1,TGCGCCAGCAGCACCGGGACAGCGATCCAGTTCTTC,CASSTGTAIQFF
TRBD1,TRBJ2-7,NA,TRBV4-1,TGCGCCAGCAGCCAAGCACCGGGACAGGGGGCCTACGAGCAGTACTTC,CASSQAPGQGAYEQYF
TRBD2,TRBJ2-3,NA,TRBV4-1,TGCGCCAGCAGCCAAGACCGGGGGGGGCCAGATACGCAGTATTTT,CASSQDRGGPDTQYF